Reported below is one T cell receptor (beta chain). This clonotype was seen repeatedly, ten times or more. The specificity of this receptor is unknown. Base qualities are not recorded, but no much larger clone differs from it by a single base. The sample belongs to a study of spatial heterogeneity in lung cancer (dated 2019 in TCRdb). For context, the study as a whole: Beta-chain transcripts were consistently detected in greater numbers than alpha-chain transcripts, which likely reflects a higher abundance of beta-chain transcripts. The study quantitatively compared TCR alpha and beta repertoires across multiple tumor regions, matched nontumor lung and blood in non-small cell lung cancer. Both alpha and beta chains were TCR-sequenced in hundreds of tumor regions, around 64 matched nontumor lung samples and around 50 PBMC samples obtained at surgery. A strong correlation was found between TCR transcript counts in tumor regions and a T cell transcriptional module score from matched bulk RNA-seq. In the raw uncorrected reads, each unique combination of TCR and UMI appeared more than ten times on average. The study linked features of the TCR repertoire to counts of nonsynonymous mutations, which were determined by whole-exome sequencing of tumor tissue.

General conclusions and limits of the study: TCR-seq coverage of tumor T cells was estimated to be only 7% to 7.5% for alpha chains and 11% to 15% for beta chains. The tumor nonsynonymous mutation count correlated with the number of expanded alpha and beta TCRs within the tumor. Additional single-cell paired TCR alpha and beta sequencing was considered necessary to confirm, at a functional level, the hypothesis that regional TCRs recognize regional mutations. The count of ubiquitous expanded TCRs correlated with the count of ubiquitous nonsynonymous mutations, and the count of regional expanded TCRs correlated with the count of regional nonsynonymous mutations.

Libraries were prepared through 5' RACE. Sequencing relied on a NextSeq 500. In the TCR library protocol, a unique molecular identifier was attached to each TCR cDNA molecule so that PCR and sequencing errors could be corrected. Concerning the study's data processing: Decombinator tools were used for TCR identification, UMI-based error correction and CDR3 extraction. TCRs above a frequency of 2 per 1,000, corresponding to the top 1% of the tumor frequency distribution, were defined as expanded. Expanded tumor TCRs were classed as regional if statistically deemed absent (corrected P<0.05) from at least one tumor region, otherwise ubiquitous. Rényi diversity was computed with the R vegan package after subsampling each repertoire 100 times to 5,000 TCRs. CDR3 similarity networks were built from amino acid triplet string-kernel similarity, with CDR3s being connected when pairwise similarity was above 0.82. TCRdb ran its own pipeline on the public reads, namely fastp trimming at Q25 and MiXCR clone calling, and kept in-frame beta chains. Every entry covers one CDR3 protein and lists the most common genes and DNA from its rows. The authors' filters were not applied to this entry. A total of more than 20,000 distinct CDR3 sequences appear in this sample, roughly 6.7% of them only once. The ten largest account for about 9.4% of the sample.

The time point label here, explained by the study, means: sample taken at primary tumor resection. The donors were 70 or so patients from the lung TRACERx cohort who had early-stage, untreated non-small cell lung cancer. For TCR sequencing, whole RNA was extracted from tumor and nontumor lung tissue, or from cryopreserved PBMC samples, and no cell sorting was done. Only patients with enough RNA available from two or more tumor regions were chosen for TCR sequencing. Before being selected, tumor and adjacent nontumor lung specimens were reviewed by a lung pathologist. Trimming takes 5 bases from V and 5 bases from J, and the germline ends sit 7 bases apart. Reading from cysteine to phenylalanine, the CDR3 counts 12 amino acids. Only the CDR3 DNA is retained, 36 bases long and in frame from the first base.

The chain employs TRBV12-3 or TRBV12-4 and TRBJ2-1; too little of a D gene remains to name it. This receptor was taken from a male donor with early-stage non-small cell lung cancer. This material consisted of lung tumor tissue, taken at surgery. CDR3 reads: CASSPINNEQFF. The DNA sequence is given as TGTGCCAGCAGTCCCATCAACAATGAGCAGTTCTTC.